These T cell receptor beta chains were read from a single sample in a study of shared clonotypes between healthy human individuals. The method was immunoSEQ multiplex PCR; TCRdb's version includes in-frame clones alone and lacks a portion of them. The sample includes approximately 720,000 clones, around 72% of them seen just once. The specimen was memory CD4+ T cells sorted from blood. These receptors all stem from a woman aged 25 to 39 in good health. Each CDR3 is given with its conserved first and last residue. The D gene is left open where the match is weak. Clone size is shown for a subset of rows, as once, few, many or a class of expanded clone.

J: TRBJ1-2
D: -
size: -
V: TRBV11-2
DNA: TGTGCCAGCAGCTTAGATCCAGTTTATGGCTACACCTTC
CDR3: CASSLDPVYGYTF

J: TRBJ2-5
D: -
size: -
V: TRBV30
DNA: TGTGCCTGGACCTTGGGGTTTGAGGAGACCCAGTACTTC
CDR3: CAWTLGFEETQYF

J: TRBJ2-1
D: -
size: -
V: TRBV7-2
DNA: TGTGCCAGCAGGGCGGGTGCTGAGCAGTTCTTC
CDR3: CASRAGAEQFF

J: TRBJ1-1
D: TRBD1
size: -
V: TRBV5-1
DNA: TGCGCCAGCAGCACTGGGACAGTTAACACTGAAGCTTTCTTT
CDR3: CASSTGTVNTEAFF

J: TRBJ2-7
D: TRBD2
size: -
V: TRBV30
DNA: TGTGCCTCGGGAGGTCGGGGCAAGCAGTACTTC
CDR3: CASGGRGKQYF

J: TRBJ2-7
D: TRBD1
size: -
V: TRBV4-1
DNA: TGCGCCAGCAGCCAAGCGAGACAGGGTTTGTACGAGCAGTACTTC
CDR3: CASSQARQGLYEQYF

J: TRBJ1-2
D: TRBD1
size: -
V: TRBV5-4
DNA: TGTGCCAGCAGCTTGTACAGGGGCACCGGATCTAACTATGGCTACACCTTC
CDR3: CASSLYRGTGSNYGYTF

J: TRBJ1-2
D: -
size: -
V: TRBV19
DNA: TGTGCCAGCAACACTCTTACAACAGGCGCCTATGGCTACACCTTC
CDR3: CASNTLTTGAYGYTF

J: TRBJ2-7
D: TRBD1
size: -
V: TRBV10-3
DNA: TGTGCCATCAGCCGGGACAGGGGCTCCTACGAGCAGTACTTC
CDR3: CAISRDRGSYEQYF

J: TRBJ1-5
D: -
size: once
V: TRBV2
DNA: TGTGCCAGCAGTGATCATAGCAATCAGCCCCAGCATTTT
CDR3: CASSDHSNQPQHF

J: TRBJ1-5
D: TRBD1
size: many
V: TRBV29-1
DNA: TGCAGCGTAACAGGGGGTACCAATCAGCCCCAGCATTTT
CDR3: CSVTGGTNQPQHF

J: TRBJ2-5
D: -
size: -
V: TRBV7-2
DNA: TGTGCCAGCAGCTTAGGAAATGGCGTGGGATCAGAGACCCAGTACTTC
CDR3: CASSLGNGVGSETQYF

J: TRBJ1-5
D: -
size: -
V: TRBV27
DNA: TGTGCCAGCAGCCCTGGGGGGGGAATTCGCAATCAGCCCCAGCATTTT
CDR3: CASSPGGGIRNQPQHF

J: TRBJ2-3
D: TRBD2
size: -
V: TRBV19
DNA: TGTGCCAGTAGTCTCCGACTAGCGGGAGGGCCCACAGATACGCAGTATTTT
CDR3: CASSLRLAGGPTDTQYF

J: TRBJ2-7
D: -
size: -
V: TRBV6-5
DNA: TGTGCCAGCAGTGGGATCCGGGACCACTCCTACGAGCAGTACTTC
CDR3: CASSGIRDHSYEQYF

J: TRBJ2-7
D: -
size: -
V: TRBV27
DNA: TGTGCCAGCAGTTTACGTCCCGGACCCCGGCAAGGGTGGAGCTCCTACGAGCAGTACTTC
CDR3: CASSLRPGPRQGWSSYEQYF

J: TRBJ2-1
D: -
size: few
V: TRBV2
DNA: TGTGCCAGCAGCCGATCTAGCGCCCTAGTCGGATACAATGAGCAGTTCTTC
CDR3: CASSRSSALVGYNEQFF

J: TRBJ1-1
D: -
size: few
V: TRBV11-1
DNA: TGTGCCAGCAGCAGTCTGGGTACAGGGTCGACTGAAGCTTTCTTT
CDR3: CASSSLGTGSTEAFF

J: TRBJ2-7
D: -
size: once
V: TRBV7-8
DNA: TGTGCCAGCAGCTTAGCCCAGGGGATAAACTACGAGCAGTACTTC
CDR3: CASSLAQGINYEQYF

J: TRBJ2-5
D: TRBD2
size: -
V: TRBV27
DNA: TGTGCCAGCAGGCGGACTAGCGTCGGGACCCAGTACTTC
CDR3: CASRRTSVGTQYF

J: TRBJ1-4
D: -
size: -
V: TRBV2
DNA: TGTGCCAGCAGTTTCCAGGGAGTGGGTAATGAAAAACTGTTTTTT
CDR3: CASSFQGVGNEKLFF

J: TRBJ1-1
D: -
size: -
V: TRBV19
DNA: TGTGCCAGTAGCCCGGGACACGTGAACACTGAAGCTTTCTTT
CDR3: CASSPGHVNTEAFF

J: TRBJ2-1
D: -
size: -
V: TRBV4-1
DNA: TGCGCCAGCAGCCAAGACGGGAACTCCTACAATGAGCAGTTCTTC
CDR3: CASSQDGNSYNEQFF

J: TRBJ1-1
D: -
size: -
V: TRBV6-5
DNA: TGTGCCAGCAGTCGGAGACAGCTCATGAACACTGAAGCTTTCTTT
CDR3: CASSRRQLMNTEAFF

J: TRBJ2-7
D: -
size: -
V: TRBV5-6
DNA: TGTGCCAGCAGCTTGTGGTCAGGAGGCCGGCTTTACGAGCAGTACTTC
CDR3: CASSLWSGGRLYEQYF

J: TRBJ2-3
D: TRBD1
size: -
V: TRBV6-1
DNA: TGTGCCAGCAGTGTGGACAGGGAAGATACGCAGTATTTT
CDR3: CASSVDREDTQYF

J: TRBJ1-5
D: TRBD1
size: -
V: TRBV30
DNA: TGTGCCTGGAGTGCACCGGGACAGAGCTATAGCAATCAGCCCCAGCATTTT
CDR3: CAWSAPGQSYSNQPQHF

J: TRBJ2-1
D: TRBD2
size: -
V: TRBV5-1
DNA: TGCGCCAGCACTCCTAGCGGGCTAAATGAGCAGTTCTTC
CDR3: CASTPSGLNEQFF

J: TRBJ1-3
D: -
size: -
V: TRBV13
DNA: TGTGCCAGCAGCTTGGGACGCACCTCTGGAAACACCATATATTTT
CDR3: CASSLGRTSGNTIYF

J: TRBJ1-3
D: TRBD1
size: -
V: TRBV6-6
DNA: TGTGCCAGCAGCTCCGGGACAGGGGGAAACACCATATATTTT
CDR3: CASSSGTGGNTIYF

J: TRBJ2-2
D: TRBD1
size: -
V: TRBV7-9
DNA: TGTGCCAGCAGCTTAGTTACAGGGGGCGTCACCGGGGAGCTGTTTTTT
CDR3: CASSLVTGGVTGELFF

J: TRBJ1-4
D: -
size: -
V: TRBV6-1
DNA: TGTGCCAGCAGTGAAGCCGCAGGGTCTAATGAAAAACTGTTTTTT
CDR3: CASSEAAGSNEKLFF

J: TRBJ2-3
D: -
size: -
V: TRBV30
DNA: TGTGCCTGGAGAAGAGTCACAGATACGCAGTATTTT
CDR3: CAWRRVTDTQYF

J: TRBJ1-5
D: -
size: -
V: TRBV19
DNA: TGTGCCAGTAGTATACCGGTGGGAGTAGGGGGTCAGCCCCAGCATTTT
CDR3: CASSIPVGVGGQPQHF

J: TRBJ1-1
D: TRBD1
size: -
V: TRBV29-1
DNA: TGCAGCGTAACACAGGGGGCCGACACTGAAGCTTTCTTT
CDR3: CSVTQGADTEAFF

J: TRBJ2-7
D: -
size: -
V: TRBV23-1
DNA: TGCGCCAGCAGTCAATCTTCTACCACCGAGCAGTACTTC
CDR3: CASSQSSTTEQYF

J: TRBJ2-6
D: -
size: many
V: TRBV28
DNA: TGTGCCAGCAGCGCCACAGGACCCTCTGGGGCCAACGTCCTGACTTTC
CDR3: CASSATGPSGANVLTF

J: TRBJ2-7
D: TRBD2
size: few
V: TRBV5-1
DNA: TGCGCCAGCAGCATCTCGGGACTAGCGGTCTACGAGCAGTACTTC
CDR3: CASSISGLAVYEQYF

J: TRBJ2-7
D: TRBD2
size: -
V: TRBV19
DNA: TGTGCCAGTAGTAGAACCGGGACTAGCGGGAACTACGAGCAGTACTTC
CDR3: CASSRTGTSGNYEQYF

J: TRBJ2-2
D: -
size: -
V: TRBV9
DNA: TGTGCCAGCAGCAGGGTAGCAGATCTTACCGGGGAGCTGTTTTTT
CDR3: CASSRVADLTGELFF

J: TRBJ2-6
D: -
size: -
V: TRBV19
DNA: TGTGCCAGCGAACAGGCCTCTGGGGCCAACGTCCTGACTTTC
CDR3: CASEQASGANVLTF

J: TRBJ2-1
D: -
size: few
V: TRBV7-3
DNA: TGTGCCAGCAGCCCATGGGGGGATGAGCAGTTCTTC
CDR3: CASSPWGDEQFF

J: TRBJ2-1
D: -
size: -
V: TRBV6-5
DNA: TGTGCCAGCAGTCGCCGGACAGAGTACAATGAGCAGTTCTTC
CDR3: CASSRRTEYNEQFF

J: TRBJ2-7
D: TRBD1
size: -
V: TRBV11-2
DNA: TGTGCCAGCAGCTCCGGGACAGTGAACTACGAGCAGTACTTC
CDR3: CASSSGTVNYEQYF

J: TRBJ2-3
D: -
size: -
V: TRBV11-2
DNA: TGTGCCAGCAGCTCTGTGGGGAGTGGTGCAGATACGCAGTATTTT
CDR3: CASSSVGSGADTQYF

J: TRBJ2-1
D: TRBD2
size: -
V: TRBV2
DNA: TGTGCCAGCAGAGGGACTAGCTCCCTTTACAATGAGCAGTTCTTC
CDR3: CASRGTSSLYNEQFF

J: TRBJ1-5
D: -
size: few
V: TRBV19
DNA: TGTGCCAGTAGCCCGAACGATGCCCCTAGGGATCAGCCCCAGCATTTT
CDR3: CASSPNDAPRDQPQHF

J: TRBJ1-1
D: -
size: -
V: TRBV11-2
DNA: TGTGCCAGCAGCTTAGTTCCTAACACTGAAGCTTTCTTT
CDR3: CASSLVPNTEAFF